This T cell receptor (beta chain) is from a study of blood T cell repertoires in COVID-19. Across the whole study: T cells, B-cell-depleted T cells, or PBMCs provided the cDNA or gDNA that served as material.

This clone was counted only a few times. Authors' analysis steps: Estimation of nucleated cell counts relied on the amplification of reference gene primers. Generated by immunoSEQ multiplex PCR, the TCRdb table keeps only in-frame clones and is missing some. V and J calls and clone size come straight from that table; D and trimming were deduced from the DNA. The sample records over 200,000 clones, roughly 84% being singletons. The J segment lost 1 base and the V segment lost 6 bases, leaving 4 bases of the junction unmatched. The CDR3 covers 16 residues. The germline CDR1 and CDR2 sequences are KGHSH and LQKENI.

Sequences were obtained from peripheral blood. This sequence originates from a woman of 80 years or more with active or convalescent COVID-19. The chain carries TRBV18 and TRBJ2-7, with 15 bases lining up with TRBD2. In nucleotides, the CDR3 is TGTGCCAGCTCGCTTGGACTAGCGGGAGGGTCCTACGAGCAGTACTTC. Protein: CASSLGLAGGSYEQYF.